This is a list of T cell receptor beta chains from one sample in a study of OX40 agonist ivuxolimab in advanced cancers. Sequenced by immunoSEQ multiplex PCR; TCRdb stores in-frame clones only, minus some. Of about 68,000 clones listed, 85% to 95% are singletons. Sample: CD4+ or CD8+ T cells sorted from blood, taken in a trial of the OX40 agonist ivuxolimab. The receptors were gathered from an adult with an advanced solid tumor such as melanoma, head and neck, liver or kidney cancer. Each CDR3 is given with its conserved first and last residue. The order of the fields is clone size, J gene, V gene, D gene, CDR3 protein, CDR3 DNA. A D gene is named only where the DNA matches it firmly. The size of a clone is reported for some rows only, either as once, few or many, or as a class for expanded clones.

abundance: -; j_gene: TRBJ1-5; v_gene: TRBV6-6; d_gene: -; CDR3aa: CASTSKGNQPQHF; CDR3nt: TGTGCCAGCACCTCGAAGGGCAATCAGCCCCAGCATTTT
abundance: -; j_gene: TRBJ1-5; v_gene: TRBV30; d_gene: TRBD1; CDR3aa: CAWARQGGQPQHF; CDR3nt: TGTGCCTGGGCCAGACAGGGAGGGCAGCCCCAGCATTTT
abundance: -; j_gene: TRBJ2-7; v_gene: TRBV19; d_gene: TRBD2; CDR3aa: CASSIGGHRGGTTTYEQYF; CDR3nt: TGTGCCAGTAGTATAGGCGGCCACCGGGGGGGAACAACAACCTACGAGCAGTACTTC
abundance: -; j_gene: TRBJ1-1; v_gene: TRBV9; d_gene: -; CDR3aa: CASSGGGFMNTEAFF; CDR3nt: TGTGCCAGCAGCGGCGGGGGATTCATGAACACTGAAGCTTTCTTT
abundance: once; j_gene: TRBJ2-1; v_gene: TRBV19; d_gene: TRBD2; CDR3aa: CASTHRGIAGVGYNEQFF; CDR3nt: TGTGCCAGTACCCACCGTGGTATAGCGGGAGTGGGTTACAATGAGCAGTTCTTC
abundance: -; j_gene: TRBJ1-3; v_gene: TRBV5-1; d_gene: -; CDR3aa: CASSLLGGDGNTIYF; CDR3nt: TGCGCCAGCAGCTTGCTTGGGGGGGACGGAAACACCATATATTTT
abundance: -; j_gene: TRBJ1-4; v_gene: TRBV10-1; d_gene: -; CDR3aa: CASSESAGQGEKLFF; CDR3nt: TGCGCCAGCAGTGAATCTGCAGGGCAAGGCGAAAAACTGTTTTTT
abundance: -; j_gene: TRBJ1-6; v_gene: TRBV5-4; d_gene: TRBD1; CDR3aa: CASSFAGGNNSPLHF; CDR3nt: TGTGCCAGCAGCTTCGCAGGGGGAAATAATTCACCCCTCCACTTT
abundance: -; j_gene: TRBJ2-1; v_gene: TRBV10-2; d_gene: -; CDR3aa: CASRRESYNEQFF; CDR3nt: TGCGCCAGCCGACGGGAGAGCTACAATGAGCAGTTCTTC
abundance: -; j_gene: TRBJ1-4; v_gene: TRBV27; d_gene: TRBD1; CDR3aa: CASSTPGQANEKLFF; CDR3nt: TGTGCCAGCAGCACACCGGGACAGGCTAATGAAAAACTGTTTTTT
abundance: -; j_gene: TRBJ1-4; v_gene: TRBV4-2; d_gene: TRBD1; CDR3aa: CASSQETGQGEKLFF; CDR3nt: TGTGCCAGCAGCCAAGAGACAGGGCAAGGGGAAAAACTGTTTTTT
abundance: -; j_gene: TRBJ2-1; v_gene: TRBV7-9; d_gene: TRBD2; CDR3aa: CASSLLAGGNYNEQFF; CDR3nt: TGTGCCAGCAGCTTACTAGCGGGGGGTAACTACAATGAGCAGTTCTTC
abundance: few; j_gene: TRBJ2-5; v_gene: TRBV15; d_gene: TRBD2; CDR3aa: CATSRDLAGVSETQYF; CDR3nt: TGTGCCACCAGCAGAGATTTAGCGGGAGTTTCAGAGACCCAGTACTTC
abundance: -; j_gene: TRBJ1-2; v_gene: TRBV9; d_gene: -; CDR3aa: CASSPIGISYGYTF; CDR3nt: TGTGCCAGCAGCCCCATCGGGATCTCCTATGGCTACACCTTC
abundance: -; j_gene: TRBJ2-5; v_gene: TRBV15; d_gene: TRBD2; CDR3aa: CATSLSGGVQETQYF; CDR3nt: TGTGCCACCAGCTTGAGCGGGGGGGTCCAAGAGACCCAGTACTTC
abundance: -; j_gene: TRBJ1-3; v_gene: TRBV29-1; d_gene: -; CDR3aa: CSVERVKGDGNTIYF; CDR3nt: TGCAGCGTCGAGCGCGTCAAGGGCGATGGAAACACCATATATTTT
abundance: -; j_gene: TRBJ2-2; v_gene: TRBV7-3; d_gene: -; CDR3aa: CASSLRGGEAGELFF; CDR3nt: TGTGCCAGCAGCTTACGCGGAGGGGAGGCCGGGGAGCTGTTTTTT
abundance: -; j_gene: TRBJ1-4; v_gene: TRBV19; d_gene: TRBD1; CDR3aa: CASRFGGTGAEKLFF; CDR3nt: TGTGCCAGTAGGTTCGGCGGGACAGGCGCTGAAAAACTGTTTTTT
abundance: -; j_gene: TRBJ2-2; v_gene: TRBV27; d_gene: -; CDR3aa: CASSFWGGSGGELFF; CDR3nt: TGTGCCAGCAGTTTCTGGGGAGGTTCCGGTGGGGAGCTGTTTTTT
abundance: -; j_gene: TRBJ2-2; v_gene: TRBV30; d_gene: -; CDR3aa: CAWSNWAANTGELFF; CDR3nt: TGTGCCTGGAGTAATTGGGCGGCGAACACCGGGGAGCTGTTTTTT
abundance: -; j_gene: TRBJ1-2; v_gene: TRBV5-6; d_gene: -; CDR3aa: CASSPSEGTGRNYGYTF; CDR3nt: TGTGCCAGCAGCCCGTCGGAGGGGACGGGGAGGAACTATGGCTACACCTTC
abundance: -; j_gene: TRBJ1-2; v_gene: TRBV6-5; d_gene: -; CDR3aa: CASSNYGYTF; CDR3nt: TGTGCCAGCAGCAATTATGGCTACACCTTC
abundance: -; j_gene: TRBJ1-6; v_gene: TRBV2; d_gene: -; CDR3aa: CASVRDRSSYNSPLHF; CDR3nt: TGTGCCAGCGTAAGAGACCGTAGCTCCTATAATTCACCCCTCCACTTT
abundance: -; j_gene: TRBJ1-6; v_gene: TRBV19; d_gene: -; CDR3aa: CASNGQYNSPLHF; CDR3nt: TGTGCCAGTAACGGACAGTATAATTCACCCCTCCACTTT
abundance: -; j_gene: TRBJ1-6; v_gene: TRBV19; d_gene: -; CDR3aa: CASSMKIGQLSSYNSPLHF; CDR3nt: TGTGCCAGTAGTATGAAGATTGGACAGCTTAGCTCCTATAATTCACCCCTCCACTTT
abundance: few; j_gene: TRBJ2-7; v_gene: TRBV11-2; d_gene: -; CDR3aa: CASSLTGAVEQYF; CDR3nt: TGTGCCAGCAGCTTAACGGGGGCGGTCGAGCAGTACTTC
abundance: -; j_gene: TRBJ2-2; v_gene: TRBV30; d_gene: TRBD2; CDR3aa: CAWSSVAGGFYTGELFF; CDR3nt: TGTGCCTGGTCTTCAGTAGCGGGGGGTTTTTACACCGGGGAGCTGTTTTTT
abundance: -; j_gene: TRBJ2-5; v_gene: TRBV2; d_gene: TRBD1; CDR3aa: CASSARGGAETQYF; CDR3nt: TGTGCCAGCAGTGCTAGAGGGGGCGCCGAGACCCAGTACTTC